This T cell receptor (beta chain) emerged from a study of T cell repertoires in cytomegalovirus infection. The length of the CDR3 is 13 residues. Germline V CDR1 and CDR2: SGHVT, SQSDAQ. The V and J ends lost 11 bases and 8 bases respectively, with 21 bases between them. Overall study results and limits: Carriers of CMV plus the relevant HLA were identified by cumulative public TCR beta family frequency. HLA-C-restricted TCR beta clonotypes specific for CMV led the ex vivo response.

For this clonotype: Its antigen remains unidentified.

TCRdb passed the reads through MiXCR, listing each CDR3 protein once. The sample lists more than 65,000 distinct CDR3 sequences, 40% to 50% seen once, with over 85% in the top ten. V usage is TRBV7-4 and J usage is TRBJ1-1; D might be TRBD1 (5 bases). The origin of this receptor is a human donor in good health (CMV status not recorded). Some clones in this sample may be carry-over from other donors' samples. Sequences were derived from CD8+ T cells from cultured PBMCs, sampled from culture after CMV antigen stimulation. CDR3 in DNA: TGTGCCTTACGTCCGGGGGTAACCTCCGAAGCTTTCTTT. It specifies CALRPGVTSEAFF. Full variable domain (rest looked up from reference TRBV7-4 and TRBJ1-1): GAGVSQSPRYKVAKRGRDVALRCDSISGHVTLYWYRQTLGQGSEVLTYSQSDAQRDKSGRPSGRFSAERPERSVSTLKIQRTEQGDSAVYLCALRPGVTSEAFFGQGTRLTVV.